A single TCR beta chain is shown here with its context. Its antigen is not known. It is likely a read error, because the conserved phenylalanine at the end of the CDR3 is missing. The data originate from a study of T cells in Graves' hyperthyroidism and ophthalmopathy. Notes on the study in general: With a median lead of 6.5 months before onset, the model predicted ophthalmopathy.

Looked up from germline, CDR1 is LNHDA and CDR2 is SQIVND (reference sequence). Germline trimming cut 9 bases from V and 7 bases from J; bases unmatched to any gene: 3. CDR3 length: 12 residues. Predating any ophthalmopathy symptoms, the blood sample was taken at first hyperthyroidism diagnosis. Amplification yielded TCR beta CDR3 regions, with RNA transcripts as the source. Primed by the HTBI set, a first-round RT-PCR was run on the TCR CDR3. TCRdb independently ran MiXCR on the multiplex PCR reads; one entry per CDR3 protein. The table has 370,000 or so distinct CDR3 sequences, 15% to 19% seen once.

The sequenced sample was blood. The rearrangement links TRBV19 to TRBJ1-5; 10 nucleotides match TRBD1. This receptor was obtained from a woman younger than 30 with Graves' hyperthyroidism that later progressed to Graves' ophthalmopathy. The CDR3 reads CASRGQGQPQHI. The CDR3 DNA reads as TGTGCCAGCAGGGGACAGGGGCAGCCCCAGCATATT.